The 16 T cell receptor beta chains below come from one sample, sequenced in a study of OX40 agonist ivuxolimab in advanced cancers. TCRdb keeps only in-frame clones here, not all; method: immunoSEQ multiplex PCR. The sample includes around 60,000 clones, 89% of them seen just once. The sequencing here drew on CD4+ or CD8+ T cells sorted from blood, taken in a trial of the OX40 agonist ivuxolimab. These receptor sequences come from an adult with an advanced solid tumor such as melanoma, head and neck, liver or kidney cancer.

CDR3 bases: TGTGCCAGCAGAGAGGGCACAGATACGCAGTATTTT. Translated, it gives CASREGTDTQYF. V is TRBV27 and J is TRBJ2-3; D remains unclear. V was trimmed by 6 bases and J by 1 base, leaving 5 bases between them. The CDR3 runs to 12 residues. CDR1 MNHEY and CDR2 SMNVEV come from the germline V gene (reference sequence).

The genes are TRBV10-3 and TRBJ1-2; no firm D call. Germline-derived CDR1 and CDR2 are ENHRY and SYGVKD. Between the trimmed V and J ends, which lost 8 bases and 4 bases, there was a span of 5 bases. This CDR3 comprises 10 residues. CDR3: CAIRGYGYTF. The DNA for the CDR3 is TGTGCCATCCGGGGCTATGGCTACACCTTC.

The chain's CDR3 is CASSQDGQGVYGYTF. CDR3 bases: TGCGCCAGCAGCCAAGATGGACAGGGGGTCTATGGCTACACCTTC. The V call is TRBV4-1, the J call TRBJ1-2; TRBD1 matches at 10 bases. V was clipped by 0 bases and J by 4 bases; unmatched bases: 2. The V gene's germline CDR1 is MGHRA and CDR2 YSYEKL. The CDR3 runs to 15 residues.

Written as DNA, the CDR3 is TGTGCCAGCAGCGGTCGACAAACCTCGAGCTCCTACGAGCAGTACTTC. Amino acid sequence: CASSGRQTSSSYEQYF. The rearrangement joins TRBV11-3 to TRBJ2-7; D remains unclear. The length of the CDR3 is 16 residues. Trimming took 5 bases from V and 0 from J, leaving 17 bases between them. Germline CDR1 reads SGHNT; CDR2 reads YENEEA. The full variable domain, its missing parts supplied by reference TRBV11-3 and TRBJ2-7, is EAGVVQSPRYKIIEKKQPVAFWCNPISGHNTLYWYLQNLGQGPELLIRYENEEAVDDSQLPKDRFSAERLKGVDSTLKIQPAELGDSAVYLCASSGRQTSSSYEQYFGPGTRLTVT.

The chain links TRBV9 to TRBJ2-3, with TRBD2 matching over 8 bases. Germline CDR1 and CDR2: SGDLS and YYNGEE. Trimming removed 0 bases from V and 4 bases from J; junction bases left unmatched: 7. The CDR3 loop spans 16 amino acids. The CDR3 DNA follows: TGTGCCAGCAGCGTAGATGGCGGGGGGTCCGCAGATACGCAGTATTTT. It encodes CASSVDGGGSADTQYF.

The chain uses TRBV19 and TRBJ1-5; possibly TRBD1 for D (5 bases). This CDR3 has 14 amino acids. V dropped 7 bases and J dropped 5 bases, with 15 bases sitting between them. CDR1 and CDR2 from the germline V gene are LNHDA and SQIVND (reference sequence). The CDR3: CASKPWTKDQPQHF. The CDR3 DNA reads as TGTGCCAGTAAGCCGTGGACAAAGGATCAGCCCCAGCATTTT.

CDR3 sequence reads: CASSLWGDEQFF. As DNA, the CDR3 is TGTGCCAGCAGTTTATGGGGGGATGAGCAGTTCTTC. The rearrangement links TRBV27 to TRBJ2-1, with D possibly being TRBD2 (6 bases). V was cut by 1 base and J by 8 bases, with 6 bases left in between. Germline CDR1 reads MNHEY; CDR2 reads SMNVEV (reference sequence). This CDR3 region has 12 residues.

This chain connects TRBV5-1 to TRBJ2-7; the match to TRBD1 covers 7 bases. CDR3 size: 15 residues. J lost 2 bases, V lost 2 bases, and 7 bases had no gene match. The V gene's germline CDR1 is SGHRS and CDR2 YFSETQ. This CDR3 reads CASSLGTVSAYEQYF. The DNA of the CDR3 is TGCGCCAGCAGCTTAGGGACAGTCTCGGCCTACGAGCAGTACTTC.

This rearrangement joins TRBV27 to TRBJ2-7; TRBD2 agrees at 10 bases. The junction had 3 bases not matched to a gene; V was cut back by 4 bases and J by 3 bases. This CDR3 has 14 amino acids. The germline V gene encodes CDR1 MNHEY and CDR2 SMNVEV (reference sequence). The CDR3 is CASSSSGSLYEQYF. For the CDR3, the DNA is TGTGCCAGCAGTTCTAGCGGGAGTCTCTACGAGCAGTACTTC.

V and J are TRBV6-1 and TRBJ2-4; D may be TRBD2 (6 bases). This CDR3 spans 15 amino acids. V dropped 1 base and J dropped 8 bases, with 15 bases sitting between them. Germline V lookup: CDR1 MNHNS, CDR2 SASEGT. CDR3 sequence: CASSEGMGWRDIQYF. In nucleotides, the CDR3 is TGTGCCAGCAGTGAAGGGATGGGTTGGAGGGACATTCAGTACTTC.

This clone was seen more than once but under ten times. The rearrangement joins TRBV15 to TRBJ1-2; D is unresolved. The CDR3 loop spans 16 amino acids. V lost 3 bases to trimming and J lost 8 bases, with 22 bases between them. Germline CDR1 is LNHNV and CDR2 is YYDKDF (reference sequence). The CDR3 DNA follows: TGTGCCACCAGCAGTGAACGGAGCCCAAGAGAGATGGGCTACACCTTC. Translated: CATSSERSPREMGYTF. Together with reference TRBV15 and TRBJ1-2, the CDR3 gives the full variable domain: DAMVIQNPRYQVTQFGKPVTLSCSQTLNHNVMYWYQQKSSQAPKLLFHYYDKDFNNEADTPDNFQSRRPNTSFCFLDIRSPGLGDTAMYLCATSSERSPREMGYTFGSGTRLTVV.

V is TRBV19 and J is TRBJ1-1; D is ambiguous. Germline V gives CDR1 LNHDA, CDR2 SQIVND (reference sequence). The CDR3 runs to 14 residues. The V end lost 6 bases, the J end lost 0 bases, and 11 bases lay between the germline ends. The CDR3 reads CASRSRALNTEAFF. The CDR3 DNA sequence: TGTGCCAGTAGAAGCAGAGCTCTGAACACTGAAGCTTTCTTT.

This chain links TRBV28 with TRBJ2-1; 12 bases map to TRBD2. The CDR3 runs to 15 residues. J gave up 9 bases and V 3 bases, and 6 bases lay outside the gene matches. Germline loops: CDR1 MDHEN, CDR2 SYDVKM. CDR3 bases: TGTGCCAGCAGTTTCGGACTAGCGGGAATGGGTGAGCAGTTCTTC. It yields the protein CASSFGLAGMGEQFF.

This chain connects TRBV7-9 to TRBJ2-2; the match to TRBD1 covers 8 bases. Germline CDR1 SEHNR, CDR2 FQNEAQ (reference sequence). This CDR3 has 16 residues. Trimming at V came to 2 bases and at J to 6 bases, leaving 8 bases not matched to a gene. CDR3 protein: CASSLSTGAAAGELFF. In nucleotides, the CDR3 is TGTGCCAGCAGCTTATCGACAGGGGCCGCGGCCGGGGAGCTGTTTTTT. Supplemented by reference TRBV7-9 and TRBJ2-2, the full variable domain reads DTGVSQNPRHKITKRGQNVTFRCDPISEHNRLYWYRQTLGQGPEFLTYFQNEAQLEKSRLLSDRFSAERPKGSFSTLEIQRTEQGDSAMYLCASSLSTGAAAGELFFGEGSRLTVL.

The rearrangement joins TRBV4-2 to TRBJ1-1; D remains unclear. From germline, CDR1 is LGHNA and CDR2 YNFKEQ. The CDR3 consists of 15 residues. Trimming removed 1 base at V and 1 base at J, with 10 bases between. CDR3 bases: TGTGCCAGCAGCCAAGGAACCAGCGGGAACACTGAAGCTTTCTTT. This translates into CASSQGTSGNTEAFF.

J is TRBJ2-7 and V is TRBV4-3; 10 nucleotides align to TRBD2. The germline V gene encodes CDR1 LGHNA and CDR2 YSLEER. The CDR3 contains 15 residues. J lost 4 bases, V lost 1 base, and 4 bases had no gene match. CDR3 sequence reads: CASSQGRAGGYEQYF. The CDR3 DNA follows: TGCGCCAGCAGCCAAGGGCGAGCGGGAGGGTACGAGCAGTACTTC.